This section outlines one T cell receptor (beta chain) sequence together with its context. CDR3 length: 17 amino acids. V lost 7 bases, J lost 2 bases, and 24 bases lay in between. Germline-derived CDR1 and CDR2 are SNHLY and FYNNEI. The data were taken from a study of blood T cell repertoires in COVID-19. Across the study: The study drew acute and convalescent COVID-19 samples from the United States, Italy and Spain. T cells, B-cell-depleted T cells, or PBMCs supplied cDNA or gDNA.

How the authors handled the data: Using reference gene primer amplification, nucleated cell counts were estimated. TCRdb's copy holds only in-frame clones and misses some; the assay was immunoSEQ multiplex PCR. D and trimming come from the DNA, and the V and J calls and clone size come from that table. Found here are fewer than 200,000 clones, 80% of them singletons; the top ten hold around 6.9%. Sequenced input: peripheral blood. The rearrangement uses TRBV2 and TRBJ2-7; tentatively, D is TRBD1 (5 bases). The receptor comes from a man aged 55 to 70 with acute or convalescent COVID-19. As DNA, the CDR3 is TGTGCCAGCACCGGAAGGTCACAGGATTATTCGCCCTACGAGCAGTACTTC. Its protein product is CASTGRSQDYSPYEQYF.